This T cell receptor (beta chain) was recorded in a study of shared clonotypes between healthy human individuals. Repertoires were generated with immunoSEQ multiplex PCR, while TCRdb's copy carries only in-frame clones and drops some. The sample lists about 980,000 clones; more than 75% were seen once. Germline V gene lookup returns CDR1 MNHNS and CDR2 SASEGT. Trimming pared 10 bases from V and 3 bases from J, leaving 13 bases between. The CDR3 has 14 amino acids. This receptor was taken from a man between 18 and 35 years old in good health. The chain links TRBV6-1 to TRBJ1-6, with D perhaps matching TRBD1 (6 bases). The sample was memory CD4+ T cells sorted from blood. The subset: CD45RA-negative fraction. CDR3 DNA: TGTGCCACCGGCCAGGGGTTCTATAATTCACCCCTCCACTTT. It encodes CATGQGFYNSPLHF.